This TCR beta chain was sequenced during a study of shared clonotypes between healthy human individuals. The donors were adults (healthy and HIV-negative) with no recent acute infections or vaccinations. This table comes from immunoSEQ multiplex PCR, and its TCRdb copy is limited to in-frame clones, with some not included. This table has some 2,500,000 clones, roughly 93% appearing once. Study-wide results and limits: Relative to their counterparts shared across all four donors, non-shared clonotypes exhibited diminished generation probabilities.

As regards this clone: What it binds is not known.

The CDR3 loop spans 14 amino acids. The germline V gene encodes CDR1 SQVTM and CDR2 ANQGSEA. The rearrangement uses TRBV29-1 and TRBJ2-5, with 7 bases aligning to TRBD2. The DNA end is more similar to TRBJ2-7, so the J call may be wrong. The receptor's source is a man aged 18 to 29 in good health. Some clones in this sample may be carry-over from other donors' samples. The specimen was naive CD4+ T cells from PBMCs. Regarding subset: CD45RA+ positively selected. CDR3 residues: CSVGREGRTYEQYF. Written as DNA, the CDR3 is TGCAGCGTTGGTAGGGAGGGACGGACCTACGAGCAGTACTTC.